This T cell receptor (beta chain) was profiled in a study of PD-1 blockade in classical Hodgkin lymphoma (dated by TCRdb to about 2020). In terms of the full investigation: Nivolumab dosing was 3 mg/kg intravenously every 2 weeks, continuing until either disease progression or unacceptable toxicity. The study used CyTOF and TCR beta sequencing to define a peripheral blood immune signature of response to PD-1 blockade in classical Hodgkin lymphoma. Overall results and qualifications from the work: Trial patients achieving complete response had baseline diversity similar to newly diagnosed patients, whereas partial responders and progressors had significantly lower diversity. Newly diagnosed patients were reported to have lower baseline TCR diversity than healthy donors, and relapsed/refractory patients were reported to have lower baseline TCR diversity still. Only a single clinical trial cohort was studied, and what caused the repertoire differences, possibly disease activity or prior therapy, remained undefined. By C4D1, a significant rise was seen in CD4+ TCR diversity but not in CD8+ TCR diversity (p=0.0027 vs p=0.16), and the rise was most apparent among complete responders (p=0.02). Diversity was lower in patients who began nivolumab less than 1 year after ASCT, so these patients were left out of later analyses to avoid confounding by immune reconstitution.

This clone turned up a few times. Its specific antigen is unknown. The record has no base qualities; no much larger clone is one base away. CDR1 KGHSH and CDR2 LQKENI are derived from the germline V gene. The cysteine opens and the phenylalanine closes a CDR3 of 13 amino acids. Only CDR3 DNA is held: 39 bases, read in frame from base 1. V is reduced by 6 bases and J by 6 bases, leaving a spacing of 12 bases between them. The time point label of this sample denotes: cycle 1 day 1 (C1D1), immediately before nivolumab initiation. Relapse after autologous stem cell transplantation had occurred in all trial patients, and cohorts A, B and C were distinguished by prior brentuximab vedotin exposure. The trial cohort comprised 60 or so patients with relapsed/refractory classical Hodgkin lymphoma whose best overall responses were complete response, partial response or progressive disease. In the multi-cohort phase II CheckMate 205 trial, trial patients received single-agent nivolumab. Best overall response was determined by an independent review committee according to the 2007 International Working Group response criteria. PBMCs from the trial were collected at three points: immediately before nivolumab initiation (C1D1), and during therapy at cycle 2 day 1 and cycle 4 day 1. Peripheral blood was collected in 8 mL Vacutainer Cell Preparation Tubes, from which PBMCs were isolated by centrifugation and then cryopreserved.

The Qiagen DNeasy kit was used to extract genomic DNA both from unsorted PBMCs and from the negatively selected CD4+ and CD8+ fractions. Amplification of TCR beta CDR3 regions was done by immunoSEQ multiplex PCR with primers that anneal to V and J segments. Amplification bias was minimized using a synthetic immune receptor repertoire, and residual bias was removed computationally after sequencing. The original pipeline was this. Custom Python scripts were used to quantify repertoire diversity as the Shannon entropy index. The unsorted, CD4+ and CD8+ repertoires were each analyzed separately, with the exception of combined analyses, where CD4+ and CD8+ sequences were merged in silico. A clone was considered expanded if an increase in frequency of at least 2-fold after treatment relative to C1D1 was found, and a pseudocount of 0.5 was applied to clones undetected at baseline. Singleton clones were defined as clones with 0 or 1 copy at C1D1, and non-singleton clones were defined as clones with 2 or more copies. Clones expanded in unsorted samples were assigned a CD4+, CD8+ or unknown annotation through matching of protein sequences in sorted samples from the same patient. Diversity changes from C1D1 to C4D1 were tested in paired samples using Wilcoxon tests. TCRdb holds this immuneACCESS table with in-frame rearrangements only. Some clones are missing; in checked studies, unresolved V genes explain under half, and the rest has no known cause. D and trimming were read from the DNA, whereas the V and J calls and clone size are those reported in that table. Counted in this sample were under 100,000 clones; roughly 83% of them appeared once. In total, the top ten clones hold over 9% of the sample.

The chain uses TRBV18 and TRBJ2-1; a tentative D call is TRBD2 (7 bases match). Sample: peripheral blood mononuclear cells (PBMCs), taken at baseline. The origin of this receptor is a human donor with classical Hodgkin lymphoma. The CDR3 here reads CASSRGLTNEQFF. At the DNA level, the sequence is TGTGCCAGCTCCAGGGGACTAACCAATGAGCAGTTCTTC. The full variable domain, with segments outside the CDR3 supplied by the reference TRBV18 and TRBJ2-1 proteins, appears as NAGVMQNPRHLVRRRGQEARLRCSPMKGHSHVYWYRQLPEEGLKFMVYLQKENIIDESGMPKERFSAEFPKEGPSILRIQQVVRGDSAAYFCASSRGLTNEQFFGPGTRLTVL.